Each of the 21 T cell receptor beta chains below was sequenced from the same sample in a study of CD8+CD57+ T cells in acquired aplastic anemia (dated by TCRdb to 2017 to 2018). Reads for this sample came from an Illumina HiSeq 2000. Genomic DNA served as template for TCR beta VDJ combination and CDR3 sequence profiling. The public reads were reprocessed in TCRdb via fastp at Q25 and MiXCR, keeping in-frame beta chains. Duplicate CDR3 protein sequences are folded into a single record with the most common DNA and genes. For this sample there are some 220,000 distinct CDR3 sequences; roughly 35% appear just once. The ten largest clonotypes hold more than 0.95% of the sample. The sequencing input was sorted CD4+, CD8+, or CD8+CD57+ T cells (not recorded which) from PBMCs. The receptors were gathered from a human donor in good health, serving as a control.

Of note for this clonotype: A much larger clone lies one base from this, so it may be a read error. The V and J genes are TRBV5-1 and TRBJ2-6; D possibly corresponds to TRBD1 (6 bases). The CDR3 is 16 amino acids. The germline V gene encodes CDR1 SGHRS and CDR2 YFSETQ. The DNA for the CDR3 is TGCGCCAGCAGCTTGGTGGCAGGGCTGGGGGCCAACGTCCCGACTTTC. Protein: CASSLVAGLGANVPTF.

V gene TRBV29-1 combines with J gene TRBJ1-2; TRBD1 agrees at 7 bases. The CDR3 is 13 residues long. Germline V gene sequence: CDR1 SQVTM, CDR2 ANQGSEA. Losses at the gene ends were 5 bases for V and 3 bases for J; bases not matched to a gene: 6. CDR3 region: CSVPTGSDYGYTF. DNA for the CDR3: TGCAGCGTTCCGACAGGGAGCGACTATGGCTACACCTTC.

Many counts were recorded for this clonotype. The genes are TRBV12-3 or TRBV12-4 and TRBJ1-3; 7 bases map to TRBD1. J gave up 4 bases and V 6 bases, and 6 bases lay outside the gene matches. The CDR3 totals 14 residues. The CDR3 loop reads CASRMQGGGNTIYF. The CDR3 nucleotides read TGTGCCAGCAGAATGCAGGGGGGAGGAAACACCATATATTTT.

This clonotype appeared many times. The chain couples TRBV12-3 or TRBV12-4 to TRBJ1-1, with D tentatively TRBD1 (5 bases). The germline V and J ends were trimmed by 6 bases and 7 bases, with 12 bases remaining between them. The CDR3 runs to 12 residues. CDR3 DNA: TGTGCCAGCAGACCGATGGGGCTTGAAGCTTTCTTT. This translates into CASRPMGLEAFF.

A word on this clonotype: A much larger clone is a single base away; this may be a read error. The chain carries TRBV7-2 and TRBJ2-7; the D gene is possibly TRBD1 (6 bases). V lost 6 bases and J lost 6, with 15 bases in between. CDR1 and CDR2 (germline): SGHTA, FQGNSA. The CDR3 has 13 amino acids. In DNA, the CDR3 is TGTGCCAGCAGGGCCCGGACAGCCTTCGAGCAGTACTTC. Translation gives CASRARTAFEQYF.

This clonotype has only a few counts. The junction differs from germline at one of its ends, possibly a read error. V is TRBV24-1 and J is TRBJ2-1; TRBD2 matches 8 bases. This CDR3 has 15 residues. Germline CDR1 and CDR2: KGHDR and SFDVKD. Written as DNA, the CDR3 is TGTGCCAGCAGTTTTGGTAGCGGGGCCTACAATGAGCAGTTCTTC. Protein product: CASSFGSGAYNEQFF.

The chain carries TRBV7-8 and TRBJ2-3; D not certain. The V and J ends lost 3 bases and 2 bases respectively, with 9 bases between them. Per germline, CDR1 SGHVS and CDR2 FQNEAQ. This CDR3 comprises 14 residues. CDR3 sequence: CASSLRWLTDTQYF. The CDR3 coding sequence is TGTGCCAGCAGCTTGAGGTGGCTCACAGATACGCAGTATTTT.

The chain couples TRBV19 to TRBJ2-1, with 14 bases matching TRBD2. With V trimmed by 6 bases and J by 12 bases, 13 bases remained unmatched. Germline CDR1 LNHDA, CDR2 SQIVND (reference sequence). The CDR3 is 16 amino acids. As DNA, the CDR3 is TGTGCCAGTAGAACCTCGGGACTAGCGGGAGAAACTGGGCAGTTCTTC. This sequence encodes CASRTSGLAGETGQFF.

The sample holds many counts of this clonotype. The J gene is TRBJ2-1, the V gene TRBV20-1; D assignment may be TRBD1 or TRBD2 (7 bases each). V was cut by 4 bases and J by 5 bases, with 21 bases left in between. Germline CDR1 reads DFQATT; CDR2 reads SNEGSKA (reference sequence). This CDR3 comprises 16 residues. CDR3 nucleotides: TGCAGTGCTACAGGGGGTGTTGGGACTAACCACAATGAGCAGTTCTTC. Its translation: CSATGGVGTNHNEQFF.

The rearrangement uses TRBV29-1 and TRBJ2-1; perhaps TRBD2 as D (5 bases). This CDR3 is 11 amino acids long. Trimming took off 4 bases at V and 6 bases at J, with 7 bases between the two ends. Germline loops: CDR1 SQVTM, CDR2 ANQGSEA. In nucleotides, the CDR3 is TGCAGCGTTGGCGGGCTCAATGAGCAGTTCTTC. It codes for CSVGGLNEQFF.

The table lists this clonotype with a few counts. The chain uses TRBV6-2 or TRBV6-3 and TRBJ1-4; D is undetermined. The V end was cut by 0 bases, the J end by 7 bases, with 21 bases between. The CDR3 has 18 residues. CDR1 is MNHEY, CDR2 SVGEGT, per germline. DNA for the CDR3: TGTGCCAGCAGTTACTCGATAAATCTTGCCCTTGGAGGTGAAAAACTGTTTTTT. It specifies CASSYSINLALGGEKLFF.

The table lists this clonotype with a few counts. One end of the junction is discordant with germline, which a read error may explain. V gene TRBV6-1 combines with J gene TRBJ2-7; D may match TRBD1 or TRBD2 (5 bases each). This CDR3 is 13 amino acids long. Germline CDR1 and CDR2: MNHNS and SASEGT. The CDR3 sequence: CASSFSGRDERYF. The CDR3 DNA follows: TGTGCCAGCAGCTTCAGCGGTAGGGACGAGCGGTACTTC.

The chain carries TRBV19 and TRBJ2-1; 10 nucleotides line up with TRBD1. The CDR3 is made up of 15 amino acids. Trimming removed 6 bases from V and 7 bases from J; junction bases left unmatched: 9. Germline values: CDR1 LNHDA, CDR2 SQIVND (reference sequence). DNA of the CDR3: TGTGCCAGTAGCTCCGACAGGGGGCATCCAAATGAGCAGTTCTTC. Translation gives CASSSDRGHPNEQFF.

In this sample, this clonotype turned up many times. CDR3 bases: TGCAGTGCTGTGACTAGTCGGGGCACAGATACGCAGTATTTT. Translated, it gives CSAVTSRGTDTQYF. The rearrangement uses TRBV20-1 and TRBJ2-3; a weak D match, TRBD2 (6 bases). Germline V gene sequence: CDR1 DFQATT, CDR2 SNEGSKA (reference sequence). V was trimmed by 5 bases and J by 1 base, leaving 13 bases between them. This CDR3 has 14 amino acids.

This clonotype showed up many times. This rearrangement joins TRBV12-3 or TRBV12-4 to TRBJ1-6, with 7 positions matching TRBD1. J was trimmed by 7 bases and V by 7 bases; bases with no gene match: 7. This CDR3 has 14 residues. CDR3 coding DNA: TGTGCCAGCACCTTTGGACAGGCCAATTCACCCCTCCACTTT. Protein sequence: CASTFGQANSPLHF.

This clonotype was recorded many times. The J gene is TRBJ1-2, the V gene TRBV5-1; 8 bases are shared with TRBD1. Per germline, CDR1 SGHRS and CDR2 YFSETQ. This CDR3 comprises 17 residues. V was clipped by 1 base and J by 1 base; unmatched bases: 9. The CDR3 here is CASSLSGQVPNNYGYTF. Written as DNA, the CDR3 is TGCGCCAGCAGCTTGTCGGGACAGGTGCCTAATAACTATGGCTACACCTTC.

The chain uses TRBV25-1 and TRBJ1-6, with a weak D call TRBD1 (5 bases). The CDR3 length is 15 residues. The ends were cut back, 1 base at V and 9 bases at J, with 13 bases in the middle. Germline values: CDR1 MGHDK, CDR2 SYGVNS. CDR3 in DNA: TGTGCCAGCAGTGAATGGGGGGAGGAGAGTTCACCCCTCCACTTT. This sequence encodes CASSEWGEESSPLHF.

This clonotype was seen a few times. The chain uses TRBV20-1 and TRBJ1-1; D is unclear. Germline-derived CDR1 and CDR2 are DFQATT and SNEGSKA (reference sequence). There are 12 residues in the CDR3. Trimming shortened V by 5 bases and J by 4 bases, and 11 bases separated the two germline ends. Here the CDR3 reads CSALTAITEAFF. CDR3 coding DNA: TGCAGTGCTCTCACCGCTATCACTGAAGCTTTCTTT.

Notes on this clonotype: Relative to the germline gene, one junction end is altered; a read error may explain this. The gene calls are TRBV5-8 and TRBJ2-1; D not certain. CDR1 and CDR2 from the germline V gene are SGHTS and YDEGEE. The CDR3 is 14 amino acids. The CDR3 reads CASSPSWVRNEQLF. In nucleotides, the CDR3 is TGTGCCAGCAGCCCCTCGTGGGTCAGAAATGAGCAGCTCTTC.

The chain is built from TRBV11-3 and TRBJ2-7; D perhaps matches TRBD2 (6 bases). This CDR3 is 14 amino acids long. Germline V lookup: CDR1 SGHNT, CDR2 YENEEA. V lost 5 bases and J 0 bases, leaving 11 bases between the germline ends. The CDR3 protein is CASSHGGISYEQYF. The CDR3 nucleotides are TGTGCCAGCAGCCATGGCGGGATCTCCTACGAGCAGTACTTC.

The chain has TRBV20-1 and TRBJ1-6; D ambiguous. Germline V gene sequence: CDR1 DFQATT, CDR2 SNEGSKA (reference sequence). The CDR3 runs to 16 residues. V was pared by 6 bases and J by 3 bases, with 18 bases between. CDR3 DNA sequence: TGCAGTGCCAGCTCACCAGCCCGGGACTATAATTCACCCCTCCACTTT. It encodes CSASSPARDYNSPLHF.